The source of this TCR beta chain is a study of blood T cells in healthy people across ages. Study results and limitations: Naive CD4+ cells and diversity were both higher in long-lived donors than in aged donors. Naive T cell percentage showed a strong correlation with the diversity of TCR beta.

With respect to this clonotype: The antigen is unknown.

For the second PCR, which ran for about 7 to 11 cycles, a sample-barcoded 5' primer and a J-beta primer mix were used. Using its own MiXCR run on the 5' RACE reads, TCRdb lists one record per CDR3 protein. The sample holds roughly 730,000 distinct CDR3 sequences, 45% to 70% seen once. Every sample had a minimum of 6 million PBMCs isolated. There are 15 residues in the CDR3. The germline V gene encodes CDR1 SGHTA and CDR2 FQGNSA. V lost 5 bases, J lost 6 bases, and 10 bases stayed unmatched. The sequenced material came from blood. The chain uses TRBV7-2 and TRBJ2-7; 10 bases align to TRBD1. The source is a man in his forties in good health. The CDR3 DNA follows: TGTGCCAGCAGCAGGTCGGGACAGGGGATGGCCGAGCAGTACTTC. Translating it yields CASSRSGQGMAEQYF.